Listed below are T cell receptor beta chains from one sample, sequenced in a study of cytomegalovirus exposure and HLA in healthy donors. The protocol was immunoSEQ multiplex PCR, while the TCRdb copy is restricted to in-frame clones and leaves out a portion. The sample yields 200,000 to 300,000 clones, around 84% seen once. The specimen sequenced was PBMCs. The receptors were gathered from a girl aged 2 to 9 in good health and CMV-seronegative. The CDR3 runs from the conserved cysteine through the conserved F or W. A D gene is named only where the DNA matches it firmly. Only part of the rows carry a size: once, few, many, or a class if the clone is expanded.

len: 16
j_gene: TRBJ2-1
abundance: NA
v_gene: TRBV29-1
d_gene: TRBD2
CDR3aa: CSVDRWTSGSDNEQFF
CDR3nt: TGCAGCGTTGATAGGTGGACTAGCGGGAGTGACAATGAGCAGTTCTTC

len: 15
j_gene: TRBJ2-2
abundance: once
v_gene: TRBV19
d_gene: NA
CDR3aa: CASSDGLLNTGELFF
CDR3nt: TGTGCCAGTAGTGACGGACTCCTGAACACCGGGGAGCTGTTTTTT

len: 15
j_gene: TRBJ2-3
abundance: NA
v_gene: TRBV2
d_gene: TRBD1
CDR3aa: CASSQEGQGGDTQYF
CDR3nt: TGTGCCAGCAGTCAAGAAGGACAGGGCGGGGATACGCAGTATTTT

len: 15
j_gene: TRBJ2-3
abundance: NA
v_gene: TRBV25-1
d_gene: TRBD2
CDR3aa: CASSEDSGGADTQYF
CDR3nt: TGTGCCAGCAGTGAAGATAGCGGGGGGGCAGATACGCAGTATTTT

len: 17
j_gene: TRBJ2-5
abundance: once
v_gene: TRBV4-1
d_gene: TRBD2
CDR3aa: CASSQDLLAGGRETQYF
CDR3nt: TGCGCCAGCAGCCAAGATCTTCTAGCGGGGGGGCGAGAGACCCAGTACTTC

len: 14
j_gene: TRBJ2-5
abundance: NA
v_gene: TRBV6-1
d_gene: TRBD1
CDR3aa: CASSARTGWETQYF
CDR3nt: TGTGCCAGCAGTGCCAGGACAGGGTGGGAGACCCAGTACTTC

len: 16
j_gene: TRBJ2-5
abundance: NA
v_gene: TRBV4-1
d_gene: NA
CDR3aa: CASSRQPPGVSETQYF
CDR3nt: TGCGCCAGCAGCCGACAACCCCCGGGAGTGAGCGAGACCCAGTACTTC

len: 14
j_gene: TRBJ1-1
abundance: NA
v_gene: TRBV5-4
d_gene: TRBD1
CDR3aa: CASSWGQLNTEAFF
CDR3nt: TGTGCCAGCAGCTGGGGACAGCTGAACACTGAAGCTTTCTTT

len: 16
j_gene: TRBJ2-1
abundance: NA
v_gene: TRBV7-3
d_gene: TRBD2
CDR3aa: CASSLRASGLYNEQFF
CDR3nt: TGTGCCAGCAGCTTAAGGGCTAGCGGATTATACAATGAGCAGTTCTTC

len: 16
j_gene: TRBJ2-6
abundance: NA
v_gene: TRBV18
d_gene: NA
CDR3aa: CASSPITLSGANVLTF
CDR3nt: TGTGCCAGCTCACCAATTACTCTCTCTGGGGCCAACGTCCTGACTTTC

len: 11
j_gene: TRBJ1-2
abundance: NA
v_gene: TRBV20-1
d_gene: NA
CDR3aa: CSANGNYGYTF
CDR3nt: TGCAGTGCTAACGGGAACTATGGCTACACCTTC

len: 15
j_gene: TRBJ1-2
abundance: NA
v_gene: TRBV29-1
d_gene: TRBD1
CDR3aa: CSVPQQGLANYGYTF
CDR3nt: TGCAGCGTCCCTCAACAGGGGTTAGCTAACTATGGCTACACCTTC

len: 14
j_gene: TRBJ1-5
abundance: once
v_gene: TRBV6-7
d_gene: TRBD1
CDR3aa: CASSWDRGNQPQHF
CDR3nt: TGTGCCAGCAGTTGGGACAGGGGCAATCAGCCCCAGCATTTT

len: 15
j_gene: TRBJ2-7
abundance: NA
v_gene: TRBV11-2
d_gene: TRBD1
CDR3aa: CASSLEAGGPYEQYF
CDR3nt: TGTGCCAGCAGCTTAGAAGCAGGGGGCCCCTACGAGCAGTACTTC

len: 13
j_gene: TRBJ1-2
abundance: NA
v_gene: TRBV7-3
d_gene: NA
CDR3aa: CASSKGVDYGYTF
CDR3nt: TGTGCCAGCAGCAAGGGGGTAGACTATGGCTACACCTTC

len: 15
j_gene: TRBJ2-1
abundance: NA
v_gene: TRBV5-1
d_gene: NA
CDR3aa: CASSGGATRIVEQFF
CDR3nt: TGCGCCAGCAGCGGAGGCGCTACGAGAATAGTGGAGCAGTTCTTC

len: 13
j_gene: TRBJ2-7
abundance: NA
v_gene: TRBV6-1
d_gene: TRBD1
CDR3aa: CASSVTGDNEQYF
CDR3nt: TGTGCCAGCAGTGTAACAGGGGACAACGAGCAGTACTTC

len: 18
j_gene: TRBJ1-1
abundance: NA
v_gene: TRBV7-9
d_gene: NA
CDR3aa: CATTRRLQGSVQNTEAFF
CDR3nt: TGTGCCACCACCCGACGACTACAGGGTTCGGTCCAGAACACTGAAGCTTTCTTT

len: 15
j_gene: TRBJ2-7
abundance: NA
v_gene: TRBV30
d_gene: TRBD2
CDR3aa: CAWSSGGATTYEQYF
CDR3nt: TGTGCCTGGAGTAGCGGGGGGGCTACTACCTACGAGCAGTACTTC

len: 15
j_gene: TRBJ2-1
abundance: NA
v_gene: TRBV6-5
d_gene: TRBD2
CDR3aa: CATLSLAGGHNEQFF
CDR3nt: TGTGCCACCCTCTCCCTAGCGGGGGGCCACAATGAGCAGTTCTTC

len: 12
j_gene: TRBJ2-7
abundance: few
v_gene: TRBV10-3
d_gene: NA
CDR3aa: CAINAGGYEQYF
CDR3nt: TGTGCCATTAACGCCGGGGGCTACGAGCAGTACTTC

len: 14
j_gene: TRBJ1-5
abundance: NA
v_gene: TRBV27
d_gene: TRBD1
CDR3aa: CASSPQGGNQPQHF
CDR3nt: TGTGCCAGCAGTCCACAGGGGGGCAATCAGCCCCAGCATTTT

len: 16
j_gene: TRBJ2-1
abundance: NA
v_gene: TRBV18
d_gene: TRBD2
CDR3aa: CASSPPSGSSYNEQFF
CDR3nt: TGTGCCAGCTCACCACCGAGCGGGAGCTCCTACAATGAGCAGTTCTTC

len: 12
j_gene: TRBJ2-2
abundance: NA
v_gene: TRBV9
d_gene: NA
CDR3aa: CASSVGLGELFF
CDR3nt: TGTGCCAGCAGCGTAGGGCTCGGGGAGCTGTTTTTT

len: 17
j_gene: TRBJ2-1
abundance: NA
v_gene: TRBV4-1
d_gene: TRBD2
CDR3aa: CASSQAVAGGRYNEQFF
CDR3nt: TGCGCCAGCAGCCAAGCGGTAGCGGGGGGGCGGTACAATGAGCAGTTCTTC

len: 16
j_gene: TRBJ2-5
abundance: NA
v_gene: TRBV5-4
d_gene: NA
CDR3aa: CASSSDWRGGRETQYF
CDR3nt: TGTGCCAGCAGCTCCGACTGGAGGGGGGGTCGAGAGACCCAGTACTTC

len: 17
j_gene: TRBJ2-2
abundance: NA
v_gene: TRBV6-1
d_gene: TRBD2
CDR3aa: CASSEGWLAGRHGELFF
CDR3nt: TGTGCCAGCAGTGAAGGATGGCTAGCGGGAAGGCACGGGGAGCTGTTTTTT

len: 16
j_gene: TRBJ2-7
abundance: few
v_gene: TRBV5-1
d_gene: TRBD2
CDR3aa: CASSLELAGGPYEQYF
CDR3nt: TGCGCCAGCAGCTTGGAACTAGCGGGAGGGCCCTACGAGCAGTACTTC

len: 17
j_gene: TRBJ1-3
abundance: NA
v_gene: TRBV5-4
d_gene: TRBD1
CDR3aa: CASSSWDSLSGRNTIYF
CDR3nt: TGTGCCAGCAGCTCCTGGGACAGTCTATCGGGCCGGAACACCATATATTTT

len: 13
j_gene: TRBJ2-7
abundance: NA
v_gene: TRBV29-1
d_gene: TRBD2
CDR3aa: CSVVAGASYEQYF
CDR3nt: TGCAGCGTAGTAGCGGGCGCCTCCTACGAGCAGTACTTC

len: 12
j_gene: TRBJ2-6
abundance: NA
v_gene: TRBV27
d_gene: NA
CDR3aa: CATGVGANVLTF
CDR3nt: TGTGCCACCGGTGTCGGGGCCAACGTCCTGACTTTC

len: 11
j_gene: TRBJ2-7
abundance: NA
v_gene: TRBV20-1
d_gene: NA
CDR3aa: CTAAGSYEQYF
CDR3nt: TGCACCGCGGCGGGCTCCTACGAGCAGTACTTC

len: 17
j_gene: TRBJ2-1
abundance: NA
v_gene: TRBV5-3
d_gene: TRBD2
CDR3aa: CARSPGRYSGGYNEQFF
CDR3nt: TGTGCCAGAAGCCCGGGTAGGTATAGCGGGGGTTACAATGAGCAGTTCTTC

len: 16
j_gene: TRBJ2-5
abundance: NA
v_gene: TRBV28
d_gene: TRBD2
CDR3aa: CASSSQLAGVRETQYF
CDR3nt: TGTGCCAGCAGTTCCCAACTAGCGGGAGTAAGGGAGACCCAGTACTTC

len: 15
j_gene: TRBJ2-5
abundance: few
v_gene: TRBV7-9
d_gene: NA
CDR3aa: CASSLAGGRLETQYF
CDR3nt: TGTGCCAGCAGCTTAGCCGGGGGAAGGTTAGAGACCCAGTACTTC

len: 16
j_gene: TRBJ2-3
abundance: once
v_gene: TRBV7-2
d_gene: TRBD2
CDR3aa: CASSYQAGGGTDTQYF
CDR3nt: TGTGCCAGCAGCTACCAAGCGGGGGGCGGCACAGATACGCAGTATTTT

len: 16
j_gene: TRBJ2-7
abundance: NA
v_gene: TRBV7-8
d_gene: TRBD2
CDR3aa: CASSLAVTSGGAWQYF
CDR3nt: TGTGCCAGCAGCTTAGCGGTGACTAGCGGGGGGGCGTGGCAGTACTTC

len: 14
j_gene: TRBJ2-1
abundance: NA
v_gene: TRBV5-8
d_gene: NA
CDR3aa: CASSLGQGWNEQFF
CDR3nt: TGTGCCAGCAGCTTGGGTCAGGGGTGGAATGAGCAGTTCTTC

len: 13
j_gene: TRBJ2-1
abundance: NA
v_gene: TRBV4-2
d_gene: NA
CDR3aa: CASSQVLEQRQFF
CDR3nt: TGTGCCAGCAGCCAAGTCTTGGAGCAGAGGCAGTTCTTC

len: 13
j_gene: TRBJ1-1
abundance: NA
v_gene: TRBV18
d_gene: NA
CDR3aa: CASSSGKDTEAFF
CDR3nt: TGTGCCAGCTCGTCAGGGAAAGACACTGAAGCTTTCTTT

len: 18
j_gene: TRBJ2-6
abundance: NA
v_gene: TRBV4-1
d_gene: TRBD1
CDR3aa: CASRPWDRGGSGANVLTF
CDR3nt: TGCGCCAGCAGGCCCTGGGACAGGGGGGGCTCTGGGGCCAACGTCCTGACTTTC

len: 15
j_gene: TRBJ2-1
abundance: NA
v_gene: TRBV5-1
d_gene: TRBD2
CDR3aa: CASSSGTSGYNEQFF
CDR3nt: TGCGCCAGCAGCTCCGGGACTAGCGGCTACAATGAGCAGTTCTTC

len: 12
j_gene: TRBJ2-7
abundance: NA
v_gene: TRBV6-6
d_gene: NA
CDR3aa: CASSYSLYEQYF
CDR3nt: TGTGCCAGCAGTTACTCCTTGTACGAGCAGTACTTC

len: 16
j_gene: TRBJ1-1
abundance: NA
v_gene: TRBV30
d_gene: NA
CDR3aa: CAWSVRSVDKNTEAFF
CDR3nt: TGTGCCTGGAGTGTACGATCGGTAGACAAGAACACTGAAGCTTTCTTT

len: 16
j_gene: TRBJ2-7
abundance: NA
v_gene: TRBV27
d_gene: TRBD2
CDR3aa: CASRTPPTSGRSVQYF
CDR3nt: TGTGCCAGCAGAACCCCCCCGACTAGCGGGAGATCAGTGCAGTACTTC

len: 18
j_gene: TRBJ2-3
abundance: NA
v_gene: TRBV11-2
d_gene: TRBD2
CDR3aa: CASTPTGSGGPGTDTQYF
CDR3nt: TGTGCCAGCACCCCCACGGGTAGCGGGGGGCCCGGCACAGATACGCAGTATTTT

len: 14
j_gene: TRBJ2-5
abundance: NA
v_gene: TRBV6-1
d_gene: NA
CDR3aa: CATARGGLQETQYF
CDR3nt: TGTGCCACGGCGAGGGGGGGGCTACAAGAGACCCAGTACTTC

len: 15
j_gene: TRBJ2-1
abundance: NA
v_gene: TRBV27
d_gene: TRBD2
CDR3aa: CASTPRLAEYNEQFF
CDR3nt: TGTGCCAGCACCCCCAGGCTAGCGGAGTACAATGAGCAGTTCTTC

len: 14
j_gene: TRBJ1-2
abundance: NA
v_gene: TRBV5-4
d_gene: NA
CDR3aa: CASSSQTGDYGYTF
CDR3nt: TGTGCCAGCAGCTCCCAAACGGGGGACTATGGCTACACCTTC

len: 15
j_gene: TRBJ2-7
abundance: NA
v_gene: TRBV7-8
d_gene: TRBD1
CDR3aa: CASSLAGTGLYEQYF
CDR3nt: TGTGCCAGCAGCTTAGCCGGGACAGGGCTCTACGAGCAGTACTTC

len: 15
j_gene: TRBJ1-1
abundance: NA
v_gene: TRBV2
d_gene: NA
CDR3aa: CASSEARVSSTEAFF
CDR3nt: TGTGCCAGCAGTGAGGCGAGGGTATCGTCCACTGAAGCTTTCTTT

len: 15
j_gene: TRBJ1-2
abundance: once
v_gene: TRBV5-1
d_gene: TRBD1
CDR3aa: CASSARDRANYGYTF
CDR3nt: TGCGCCAGCAGCGCTAGGGACAGGGCTAACTATGGCTACACCTTC

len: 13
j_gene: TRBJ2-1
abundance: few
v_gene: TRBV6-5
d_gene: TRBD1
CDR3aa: CASISRDRGRRFF
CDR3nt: TGTGCCAGCATTTCACGGGACAGGGGGCGAAGGTTCTTC